This TCR beta chain derives from a study of T cell responses to AZD1222 COVID-19 vaccine. Pooling was applied to second doses at about 4 or about 12 weeks. CDR1 and CDR2 from the germline V gene are SGHVS and FNYEAQ. V was trimmed by 1 base and J by 2 bases, leaving 17 bases between them. CDR3 length: 17 residues. Only in-frame clones appear in the TCRdb table, and some are missing; sequencing was by immunoSEQ multiplex PCR. The data hold about 170,000 clones, with roughly nine tenths observed a single time. The rearrangement uses TRBV7-6 and TRBJ1-1, with D maybe TRBD1 (5 bases). Material: peripheral blood, obtained 28 days after the second AZD1222 dose. The receptor was derived from an adult who received the AZD1222 COVID-19 vaccine. The CDR3 spells CASSLDPPRGVNTEAFF. The CDR3 nucleotides are TGTGCCAGCAGCTTAGACCCACCCCGGGGGGTAAACACTGAAGCTTTCTTT.